This TCR beta chain derives from a study of cytomegalovirus exposure and HLA in healthy donors. Study as a whole: A later analysis reported the same platform for the roughly 110 validation repertoires and the approximately 720 first-cohort repertoires.

Study results and caveats: Investigators reported around 150 TCR beta chains as tied to cytomegalovirus. In the roughly 110 validation repertoires, approximately 94% of cluster scores exceeded 0, per a later analysis. While the bulk of TCR sequences proved rare, some public TCRs turned up in many donors.

Generated by immunoSEQ multiplex PCR, the TCRdb table keeps only in-frame clones and is missing some. This sample has about 240,000 clones, with approximately 83% found just once. The V and J ends lost 8 bases and 5 bases, in that order; junction bases with no gene match: 7. The CDR3 runs 13 residues. Germline lookup yields CDR1 MNHNS and CDR2 SASEGT. Note on this clone: Antigen: not known.

Sequenced: PBMCs. The origin of this receptor is a woman younger than 45 in good health and CMV-seropositive. The rearrangement links TRBV6-1 to TRBJ2-5; 8 positions match TRBD1. The CDR3 loop is CASWTGFRETQYF. The CDR3 DNA sequence: TGTGCCAGCTGGACAGGGTTCCGGGAGACCCAGTACTTC.